These T cell receptor beta chains were read from a single sample in a study of shared clonotypes between healthy human individuals. Using immunoSEQ multiplex PCR, the repertoire was profiled, and TCRdb retains in-frame clones only, with some absent. The table shows over a million clones, with around three quarters occurring only once. Sequencing was done on a sample of memory CD4+ T cells from PBMCs. The receptors come from a man aged 18-30 years in good health. Some clones in this sample may be carry-over from other donors' samples. Each CDR3 is given with its conserved first and last residue. Fields, in order: V gene, clone size, J gene, D gene, CDR3 protein, CDR3 DNA. The D gene is left open where the match is weak. Size values are once, few and many counts, or a class for expanded clones, and some rows have none.

TRBV6-5,-,TRBJ1-4,TRBD1,CASSYSWDSNEKLFF,TGTGCCAGCAGTTACTCATGGGACAGTAATGAAAAACTGTTTTTT
TRBV7-2,-,TRBJ2-7,TRBD2,CASIKTSGPYEQYF,TGTGCCAGCATCAAAACTAGCGGCCCCTACGAGCAGTACTTC
TRBV28,-,TRBJ1-1,-,CASRGGNTEAFF,TGTGCCAGCAGGGGGGGGAACACTGAAGCTTTCTTT
TRBV28,few,TRBJ1-1,-,CASSPHTEAFF,TGTGCCAGCAGTCCACACACTGAAGCTTTCTTT
TRBV19,-,TRBJ2-5,-,CASSHSGKETQYF,TGTGCCAGTAGTCATAGCGGTAAAGAGACCCAGTACTTC
TRBV28,-,TRBJ2-6,-,CASRYTGMAGANVLTF,TGTGCCAGCAGATATACAGGGATGGCTGGGGCCAACGTCCTGACTTTC
TRBV6-1,-,TRBJ1-3,-,CASRNPGVQGNTIYF,TGTGCCAGCAGGAACCCGGGGGTCCAAGGAAACACCATATATTTT
TRBV5-1,-,TRBJ1-3,-,CASSFGRDSGNTIYF,TGCGCCAGCAGCTTCGGACGGGATTCTGGAAACACCATATATTTT
TRBV5-1,-,TRBJ1-1,-,CASSFSPQLNTEAFF,TGCGCCAGCAGCTTTTCCCCTCAACTGAACACTGAAGCTTTCTTT
TRBV9,-,TRBJ2-5,-,CASSVTQLQETQYF,TGTGCCAGCAGCGTGACACAGCTCCAAGAGACCCAGTACTTC
TRBV29-1,-,TRBJ2-3,TRBD2,CSASMGLAGEVGNTDTQYF,TGCAGTGCGAGCATGGGACTAGCGGGAGAAGTCGGTAACACAGATACGCAGTATTTT
TRBV25-1,-,TRBJ1-4,-,CASSEGAQRKLFF,TGTGCCAGCAGTGAAGGGGCACAAAGAAAACTGTTTTTT
TRBV9,-,TRBJ2-7,TRBD1,CASSARIGGQGGEQYF,TGTGCCAGCAGCGCACGAATTGGCGGACAGGGCGGCGAGCAGTACTTC
TRBV6-1,-,TRBJ2-2,TRBD1,CASSEFPGQGANGELFF,TGTGCCAGCAGTGAATTTCCGGGACAGGGGGCGAACGGGGAGCTGTTTTTT
TRBV18,-,TRBJ2-7,-,CASSPLIRKTEPF,TGTGCCAGCTCACCACTTATCCGGAAGACCGAACCCTTC
TRBV4-3,few,TRBJ2-7,-,CASSLKAGYEQYF,TGCGCCAGCAGCCTCAAGGCAGGCTACGAGCAGTACTTC
TRBV7-2,-,TRBJ2-7,-,CASSIRQTSSYEQYF,TGTGCCAGCAGCATTCGACAGACTAGCTCCTACGAGCAGTACTTC
TRBV5-1,-,TRBJ2-5,TRBD1,CASSSHRGRGETQYF,TGCGCCAGCAGCTCACACAGGGGCCGGGGAGAGACCCAGTACTTC
TRBV2,once,TRBJ1-4,-,CASSDGGVNEKLFF,TGTGCCAGCAGTGACGGCGGGGTTAATGAAAAACTGTTTTTT
TRBV7-3,-,TRBJ2-1,-,CASSLGLAQYNEQFF,TGTGCCAGCAGCCTTGGGCTAGCGCAGTACAATGAGCAGTTCTTC
TRBV5-1,-,TRBJ2-5,-,CASSLDTRTAGTQYF,TGCGCCAGCAGCTTGGATACTCGGACAGCTGGGACCCAGTACTTC
TRBV5-1,-,TRBJ2-4,-,CASSPGTDPPVQYF,TGCGCCAGCAGCCCTGGGACGGACCCCCCGGTTCAGTACTTC
TRBV20-1,once,TRBJ2-1,-,CSTGNYNEQFF,TGCAGTACAGGGAACTACAATGAGCAGTTCTTC
TRBV18,once,TRBJ2-7,-,CASSPGARSHEQYF,TGTGCCAGCTCACCGGGAGCGAGGAGCCACGAGCAGTACTTC
TRBV7-2,-,TRBJ2-3,-,CASSLGRRSTDTQYF,TGTGCCAGCAGCTTGGGACGGCGTAGCACAGATACGCAGTATTTT
TRBV7-9,once,TRBJ1-2,TRBD1,CASSPQGDLYGYTF,TGTGCCAGCAGCCCACAGGGGGACCTCTATGGCTACACCTTC
TRBV2,-,TRBJ1-4,-,CASMVSEKLFF,TGTGCCAGCATGGTTAGTGAAAAACTGTTTTTT
TRBV9,-,TRBJ2-7,TRBD1,CASSSRLDRGRYEQYF,TGTGCCAGCAGCTCACGACTGGACAGGGGGAGGTACGAGCAGTACTTC
TRBV30,few,TRBJ1-1,-,CAWEGTRGTEAFF,TGTGCCTGGGAGGGGACCAGGGGTACTGAAGCTTTCTTT
TRBV6-5,-,TRBJ2-5,TRBD2,CASSYSVAGGWAQYF,TGTGCCAGCAGTTATTCGGTAGCGGGAGGATGGGCCCAGTACTTC
TRBV30,-,TRBJ1-3,-,CAWIHTGIGGNTIYF,TGTGCCTGGATTCATACAGGGATCGGTGGAAACACCATATATTTT
TRBV4-2,-,TRBJ2-7,-,CASSQDVSGWGEQYF,TGTGCCAGCAGCCAAGATGTATCAGGGTGGGGCGAGCAGTACTTC
TRBV7-9,-,TRBJ1-1,TRBD1,CASSPHRGPSTEAFF,TGTGCCAGCAGCCCTCACAGGGGTCCAAGCACTGAAGCTTTCTTT
TRBV23-1,-,TRBJ1-1,TRBD1,CASIIRRGLRGTEAFF,TGCGCCAGCATTATACGTCGGGGACTCAGGGGGACTGAAGCTTTCTTT
TRBV5-5,few,TRBJ1-1,-,CASSLRGRGLTEAFF,TGTGCCAGCAGCTTACGAGGCAGGGGACTGACTGAAGCTTTCTTT
TRBV30,-,TRBJ1-1,-,CAWSKGVFF,TGTGCCTGGAGTAAGGGTGTTTTCTTT
TRBV2,-,TRBJ1-5,-,CASSEDTVYQPQHF,TGTGCCAGCAGTGAAGACACGGTATATCAGCCCCAGCATTTT
TRBV5-1,-,TRBJ1-1,-,CASSSGWNTEAFF,TGCGCCAGCAGCTCGGGATGGAACACTGAAGCTTTCTTT
TRBV27,-,TRBJ2-5,-,CASSSREQETQYF,TGTGCCAGCAGTTCTAGAGAACAAGAGACCCAGTACTTC
TRBV19,-,TRBJ2-1,TRBD1,CASSIEGQGYNEQFF,TGTGCCAGTAGTATAGAAGGACAGGGATACAATGAGCAGTTCTTC
TRBV7-9,-,TRBJ2-5,-,CASSFLQGSLLLQQETQYF,TGTGCCAGCAGCTTTCTGCAGGGGTCACTCTTACTCCAGCAAGAGACCCAGTACTTC
TRBV5-1,-,TRBJ2-1,TRBD2,CASSFLAGLSYNEQFF,TGCGCCAGCAGCTTTTTAGCGGGGCTCTCCTACAATGAGCAGTTCTTC
TRBV4-2,-,TRBJ2-7,TRBD2,CASSQDSRETSGGAYEQYF,TGTGCCAGCAGCCAAGATAGCAGGGAAACTAGCGGAGGGGCCTACGAGCAGTACTTC
TRBV4-3,few,TRBJ1-2,-,CASSQVPSNYGYTF,TGCGCCAGCAGCCAAGTCCCTTCTAACTATGGCTACACCTTC